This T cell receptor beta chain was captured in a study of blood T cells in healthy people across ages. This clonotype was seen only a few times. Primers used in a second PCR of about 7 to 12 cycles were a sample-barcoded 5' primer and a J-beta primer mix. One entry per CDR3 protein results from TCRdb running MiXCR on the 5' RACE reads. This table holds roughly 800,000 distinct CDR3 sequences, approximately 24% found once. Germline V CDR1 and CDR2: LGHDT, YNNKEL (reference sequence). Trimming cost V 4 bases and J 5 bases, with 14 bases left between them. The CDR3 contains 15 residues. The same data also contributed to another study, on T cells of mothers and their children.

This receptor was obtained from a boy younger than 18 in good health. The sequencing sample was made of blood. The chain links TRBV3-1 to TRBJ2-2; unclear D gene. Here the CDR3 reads CASSLGFLRTGELFF. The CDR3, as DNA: TGTGCCAGCAGCCTTGGATTCTTGAGGACCGGGGAGCTGTTTTTT.